This T cell receptor beta chain was sequenced in a study of immune reconstitution after stem cell transplant in scleroderma (dated by TCRdb to the late 2010s). Between the V and J ends, shortened by 3 bases and 5 bases respectively, the junction contains 7 bases. The CDR3 starts with the cysteine, ends with the phenylalanine, and has 13 residues. The kept DNA is CDR3 alone, 39 bases in frame from the first base. Details on this clonotype: The antigen this receptor binds is unknown. No qualities accompany the bases; no much larger clone lies one base away.

The receptor library was made with RT-PCR. Instrument used: Illumina MiSeq. Through fastp at Q25 and MiXCR, TCRdb rebuilt clones from the public reads, retaining in-frame beta chains. Entries that share a CDR3 protein sequence are merged under the most common genes and DNA. The sample table lists about 5,600 distinct CDR3 sequences, 6.5% to 10% of them with a count of one. Of the sample, 10% falls within the top ten clones. The TCR sequence derives from a male donor with systemic sclerosis. This specimen was taken before or after autologous hematopoietic stem cell transplantation (not recorded which). The sequence is built from TRBV12-3 or TRBV12-4 and TRBJ1-4, with the D gene not confidently named. The CDR3 sequence is CASSLGGNEKLFF. The bases read TGTGCCAGCAGTTTGGGCGGAAATGAAAAACTGTTTTTT.